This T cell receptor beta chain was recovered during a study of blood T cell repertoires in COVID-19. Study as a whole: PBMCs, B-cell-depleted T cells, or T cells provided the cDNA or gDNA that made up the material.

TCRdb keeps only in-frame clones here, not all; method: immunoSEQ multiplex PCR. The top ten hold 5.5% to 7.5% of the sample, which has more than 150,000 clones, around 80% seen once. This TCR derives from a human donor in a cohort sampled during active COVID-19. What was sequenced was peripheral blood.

The CDR3 nucleotides read TGTGCCAGCAGCGTAGGTAGCGGGGGCGGTGAGACCCAGTACTTC. Its translation is CASSVGSGGGETQYF. The chain carries TRBV9 and TRBJ2-5; 9 nucleotides line up with TRBD2. Per the germline V gene, CDR1 is SGDLS and CDR2 is YYNGEE. After removal of 0 bases from V and 5 bases from J, the junction contained 5 bases not matched to a gene. CDR3 length equals 15 residues. Supplemented by reference TRBV9 and TRBJ2-5, the full variable domain reads DSGVTQTPKHLITATGQRVTLRCSPRSGDLSVYWYQQSLDQGLQFLIQYYNGEERAKGNILERFSAQQFPDLHSELNLSSLELGDSALYFCASSVGSGGGETQYFGPGTRLLVL.